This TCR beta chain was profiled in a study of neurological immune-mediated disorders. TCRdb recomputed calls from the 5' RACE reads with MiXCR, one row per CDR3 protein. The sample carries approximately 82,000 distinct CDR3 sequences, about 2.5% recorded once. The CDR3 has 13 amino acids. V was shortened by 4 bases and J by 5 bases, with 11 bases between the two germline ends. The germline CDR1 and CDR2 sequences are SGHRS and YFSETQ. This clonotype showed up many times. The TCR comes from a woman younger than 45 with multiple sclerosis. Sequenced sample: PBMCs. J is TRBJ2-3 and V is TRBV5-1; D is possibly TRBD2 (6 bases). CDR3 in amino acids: CASSVGGEDTQYF. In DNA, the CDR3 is TGCGCCAGCAGCGTAGGAGGGGAAGATACGCAGTATTTT.